This T cell receptor (beta chain) is from a study of blood T cell repertoires in COVID-19. Study at large: There were acute and convalescent COVID-19 samples, and they came from the United States, Italy and Spain. From T cells, B-cell-depleted T cells, or PBMCs came the material, which was cDNA or gDNA.

Authors' processing steps: Researchers report that nucleated cell counts were estimated from reference gene primer amplification. Assay used: immunoSEQ multiplex PCR; TCRdb lists only in-frame clones, some missing. The V and J calls and clone size come from that table; D and trimming were worked out from the DNA. This sample has approximately 100,000 clones, with 70% to 85% found just once. CDR1 and CDR2 (germline): LNHDA, SQIVND (reference sequence). The CDR3 runs to 16 residues. V was clipped by 3 bases and J by 5 bases; unmatched bases: 10. The TCR comes from a man aged 65-85 years with acute or convalescent COVID-19. The chain recombines TRBV19 with TRBJ2-5; 9 nucleotides match TRBD2. The sequenced sample was peripheral blood. CDR3 loop: CASSISLLAGRETQYF. CDR3 nucleotide sequence: TGTGCCAGTAGTATCTCCCTCCTAGCGGGAAGGGAGACCCAGTACTTC.